The T cell receptor (beta chain) described here comes from a study of cytomegalovirus exposure and HLA in healthy donors. On the study more broadly: It was reported in a later analysis that the same platform had been used for the 90 to 150 validation repertoires as for the approximately 700 first-cohort repertoires.

Whole-study findings and limits: Cytomegalovirus association was listed for 164 TCR beta chains. Usually a TCR sequence was rare, but some public TCRs were found in many donors.

Some clones are missing from TCRdb's copy, which holds only in-frame ones; the method was immunoSEQ multiplex PCR. The top ten clones hold under 0.4% of a sample with some 250,000 clones, around 91% of them seen once. Details on this clone: Its antigen is still unknown.

This CDR3 comprises 14 residues. Germline CDR1 is MDHEN and CDR2 is SYDVKM. V shed 5 bases and J 8 bases; nucleotides not matched to a gene: 11. The sequencing input was PBMCs. The chain joins TRBV28 to TRBJ1-2; TRBD1 matches at 7 bases. This sequence originates from a woman aged 18-30 years in good health and CMV-seronegative. In DNA form, the CDR3 reads TGTGCCAGCAGTCCTCCTGACAGGGTCTTAGGCTACACCTTC. This codes for CASSPPDRVLGYTF.